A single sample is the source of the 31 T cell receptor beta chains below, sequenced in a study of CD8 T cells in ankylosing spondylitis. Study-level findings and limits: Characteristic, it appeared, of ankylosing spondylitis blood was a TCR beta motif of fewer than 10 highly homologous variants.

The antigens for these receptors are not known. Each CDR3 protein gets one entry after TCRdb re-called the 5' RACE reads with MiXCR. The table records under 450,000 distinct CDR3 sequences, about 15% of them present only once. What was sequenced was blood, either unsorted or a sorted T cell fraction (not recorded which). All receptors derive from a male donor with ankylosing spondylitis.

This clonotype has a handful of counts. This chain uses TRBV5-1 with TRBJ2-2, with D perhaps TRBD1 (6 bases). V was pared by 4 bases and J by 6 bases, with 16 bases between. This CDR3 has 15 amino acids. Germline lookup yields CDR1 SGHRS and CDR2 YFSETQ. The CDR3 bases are TGCGCCAGCAGCCCAGGACAGTCCCGACCCGGGGAGCTGTTTTTT. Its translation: CASSPGQSRPGELFF.

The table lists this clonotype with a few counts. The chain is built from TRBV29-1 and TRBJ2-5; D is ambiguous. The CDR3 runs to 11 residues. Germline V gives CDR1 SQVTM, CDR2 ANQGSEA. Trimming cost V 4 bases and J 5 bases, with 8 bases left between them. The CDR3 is CSVAQRETQYF. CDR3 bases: TGCAGCGTTGCACAGAGGGAGACCCAGTACTTC. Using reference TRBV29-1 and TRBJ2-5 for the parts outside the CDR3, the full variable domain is SAVISQKPSRDICQRGTSLTIQCQVDSQVTMMFWYRQQPGQSLTLIATANQGSEATYESGFVIDKFPISRPNLTFSTLTVSNMSPEDSSIYLCSVAQRETQYFGPGTRLLVL.

CDR3: CASSSRAGGTDTQYF. The DNA for the CDR3 is TGTGCCAGCAGCTCCCGAGCGGGAGGGACAGATACGCAGTATTTT. V and J are TRBV11-2 and TRBJ2-3; 10 nucleotides line up with TRBD2. The ends lost 4 bases at V and 3 bases at J; junction bases unmatched: 4. Germline CDR1 and CDR2: SGHAT and FQNNGV. The CDR3 spans 15 residues.

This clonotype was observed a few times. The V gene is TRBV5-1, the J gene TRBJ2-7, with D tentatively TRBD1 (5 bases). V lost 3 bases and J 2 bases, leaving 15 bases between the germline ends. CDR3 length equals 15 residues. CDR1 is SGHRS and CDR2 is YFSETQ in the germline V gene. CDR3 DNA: TGCGCCAGCAGCTCAGCAGGGAAATTGACCTACGAGCAGTACTTC. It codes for CASSSAGKLTYEQYF.

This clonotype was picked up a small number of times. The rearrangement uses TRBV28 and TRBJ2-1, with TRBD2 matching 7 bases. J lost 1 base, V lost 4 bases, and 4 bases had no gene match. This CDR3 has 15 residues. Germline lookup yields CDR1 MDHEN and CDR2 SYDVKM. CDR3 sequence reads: CASSSPSGSYNEQFF. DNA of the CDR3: TGTGCCAGCAGTTCCCCTAGCGGTTCCTACAATGAGCAGTTCTTC.

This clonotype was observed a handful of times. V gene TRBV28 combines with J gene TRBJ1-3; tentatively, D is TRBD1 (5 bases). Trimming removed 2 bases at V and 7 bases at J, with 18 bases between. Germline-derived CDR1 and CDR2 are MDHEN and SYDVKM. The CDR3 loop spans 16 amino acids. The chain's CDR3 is CASSLGRDARGNTIYF. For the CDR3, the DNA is TGTGCCAGCAGTTTAGGAAGGGACGCTCGCGGCAACACCATATATTTT. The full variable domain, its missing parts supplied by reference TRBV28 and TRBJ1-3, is DVKVTQSSRYLVKRTGEKVFLECVQDMDHENMFWYRQDPGLGLRLIYFSYDVKMKEKGDIPEGYSVSREKKERFSLILESASTNQTSMYLCASSLGRDARGNTIYFGEGSWLTVV.

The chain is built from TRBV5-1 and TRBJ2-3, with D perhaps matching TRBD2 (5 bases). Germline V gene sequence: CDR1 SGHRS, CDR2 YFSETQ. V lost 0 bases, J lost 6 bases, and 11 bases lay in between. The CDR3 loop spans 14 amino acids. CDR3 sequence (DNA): TGCGCCAGCAGCTTGGAGGGCGGGTGGGATACGCAGTATTTT. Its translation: CASSLEGGWDTQYF.

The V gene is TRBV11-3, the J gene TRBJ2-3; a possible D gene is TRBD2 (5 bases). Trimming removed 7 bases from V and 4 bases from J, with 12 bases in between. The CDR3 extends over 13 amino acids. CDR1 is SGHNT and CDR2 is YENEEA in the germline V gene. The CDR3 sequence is CASNQDGADTQYF. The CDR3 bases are TGTGCCAGCAACCAGGACGGGGCAGATACGCAGTATTTT.

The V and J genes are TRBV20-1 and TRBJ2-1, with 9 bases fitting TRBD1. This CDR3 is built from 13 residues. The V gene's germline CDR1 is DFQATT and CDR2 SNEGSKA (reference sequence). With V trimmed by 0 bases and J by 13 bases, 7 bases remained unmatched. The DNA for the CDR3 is TGCAGTGCTAGAGAAGGACAGGGGATCGGACAGTTCTTC. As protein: CSAREGQGIGQFF.

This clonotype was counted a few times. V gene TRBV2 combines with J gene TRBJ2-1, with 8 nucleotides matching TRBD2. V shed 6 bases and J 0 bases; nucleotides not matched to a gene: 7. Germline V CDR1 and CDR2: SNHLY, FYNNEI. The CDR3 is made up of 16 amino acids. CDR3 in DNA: TGTGCCAGCAGGCCCACGGGGGGGAGCTCCTACAATGAGCAGTTCTTC. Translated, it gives CASRPTGGSSYNEQFF. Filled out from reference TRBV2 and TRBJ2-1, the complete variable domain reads EPEVTQTPSHQVTQMGQEVILRCVPISNHLYFYWYRQILGQKVEFLVSFYNNEISEKSEIFDDQFSVERPDGSNFTLKIRSTKLEDSAMYFCASRPTGGSSYNEQFFGPGTRLTVL.

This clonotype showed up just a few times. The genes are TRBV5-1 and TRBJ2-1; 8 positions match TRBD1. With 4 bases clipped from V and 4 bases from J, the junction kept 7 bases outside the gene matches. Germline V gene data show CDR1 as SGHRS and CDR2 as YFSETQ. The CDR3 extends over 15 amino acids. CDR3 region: CASSPGGPGYNEQFF. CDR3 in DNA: TGCGCCAGCAGCCCAGGGGGCCCTGGGTACAATGAGCAGTTCTTC. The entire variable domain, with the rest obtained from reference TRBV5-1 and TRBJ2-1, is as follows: KAGVTQTPRYLIKTRGQQVTLSCSPISGHRSVSWYQQTPGQGLQFLFEYFSETQRNKGNFPGRFSGRQFSNSRSEMNVSTLELGDSALYLCASSPGGPGYNEQFFGPGTRLTVL.

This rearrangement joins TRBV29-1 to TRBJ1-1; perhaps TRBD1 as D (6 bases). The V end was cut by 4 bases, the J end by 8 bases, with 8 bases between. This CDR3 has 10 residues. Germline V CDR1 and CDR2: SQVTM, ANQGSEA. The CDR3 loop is CSVGDREAFF. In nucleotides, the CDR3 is TGCAGCGTTGGTGACAGGGAAGCTTTCTTT.

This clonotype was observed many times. DNA for the CDR3: TGCGCCAGCAGCTTGGGTCCCCTAGCGGGGCCCTACGAGCAGTACTTC. This translates into CASSLGPLAGPYEQYF. The chain carries TRBV5-1 and TRBJ2-7, with TRBD2 identical over 9 bases. CDR3 length: 16 amino acids. V trimming: 0 bases; J trimming: 2 bases; junction bases outside the gene matches: 6. Germline CDR1 SGHRS, CDR2 YFSETQ.

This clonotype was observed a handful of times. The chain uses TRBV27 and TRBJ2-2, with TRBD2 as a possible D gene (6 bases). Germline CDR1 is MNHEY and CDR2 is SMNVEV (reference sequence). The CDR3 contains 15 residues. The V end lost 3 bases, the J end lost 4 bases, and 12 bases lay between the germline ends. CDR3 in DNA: TGTGCCAGCAGTTTGTTGGGGAGGTCCACCGGGGAGCTGTTTTTT. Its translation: CASSLLGRSTGELFF.

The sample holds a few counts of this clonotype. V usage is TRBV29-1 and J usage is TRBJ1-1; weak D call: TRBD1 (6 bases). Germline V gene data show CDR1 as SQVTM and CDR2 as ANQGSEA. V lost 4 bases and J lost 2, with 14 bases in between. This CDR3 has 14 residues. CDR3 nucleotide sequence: TGCAGCGTTGTTCGACAGGAGTTTAACACTGAAGCTTTCTTT. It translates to CSVVRQEFNTEAFF.

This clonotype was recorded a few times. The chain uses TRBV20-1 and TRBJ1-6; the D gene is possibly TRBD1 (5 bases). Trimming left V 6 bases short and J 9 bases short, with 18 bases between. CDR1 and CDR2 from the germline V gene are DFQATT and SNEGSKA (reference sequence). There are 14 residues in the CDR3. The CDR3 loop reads CSALDSRFVSPLHF. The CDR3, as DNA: TGCAGTGCCCTTGACAGCCGCTTCGTTTCACCCCTCCACTTT.

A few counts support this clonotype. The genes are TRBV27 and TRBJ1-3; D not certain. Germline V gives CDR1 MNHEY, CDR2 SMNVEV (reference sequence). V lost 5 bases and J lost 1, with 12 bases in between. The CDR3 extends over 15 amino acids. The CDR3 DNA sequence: TGTGCCAGCAGTGCTCTTAGAGAATCTGGAAACACCATATATTTT. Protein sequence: CASSALRESGNTIYF.

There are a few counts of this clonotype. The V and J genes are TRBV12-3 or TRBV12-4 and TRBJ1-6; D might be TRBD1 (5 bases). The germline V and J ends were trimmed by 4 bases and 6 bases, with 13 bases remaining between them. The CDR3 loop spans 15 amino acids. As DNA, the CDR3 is TGTGCCAGCAGTTATTGGGGGGATTTTAATTCACCCCTCCACTTT. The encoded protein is CASSYWGDFNSPLHF.

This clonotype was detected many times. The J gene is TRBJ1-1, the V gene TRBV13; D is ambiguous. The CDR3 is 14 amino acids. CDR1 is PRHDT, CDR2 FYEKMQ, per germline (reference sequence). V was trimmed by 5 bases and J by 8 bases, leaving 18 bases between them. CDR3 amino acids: CASSLAHGPPEAFF. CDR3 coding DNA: TGTGCCAGCAGCCTTGCCCATGGTCCACCAGAAGCTTTCTTT.

Written as DNA, the CDR3 is TGTGCCAGCCGGCGGCTTGACACCGGGGAGCTGTTTTTT. Its translation is CASRRLDTGELFF. The rearrangement joins TRBV2 to TRBJ2-2; D not certain. This CDR3 is built from 13 residues. Germline V gene data show CDR1 as SNHLY and CDR2 as FYNNEI. Trimming cost V 8 bases and J 3 bases, with 10 bases left between them.

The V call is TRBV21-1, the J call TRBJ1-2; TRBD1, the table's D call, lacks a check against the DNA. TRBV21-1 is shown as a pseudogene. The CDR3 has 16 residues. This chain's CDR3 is CASSQKRRGRDYGYTF. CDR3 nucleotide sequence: TGTGCCAGCAGCCAAAAGCGCAGGGGGCGGGACTATGGCTACACCTTC.

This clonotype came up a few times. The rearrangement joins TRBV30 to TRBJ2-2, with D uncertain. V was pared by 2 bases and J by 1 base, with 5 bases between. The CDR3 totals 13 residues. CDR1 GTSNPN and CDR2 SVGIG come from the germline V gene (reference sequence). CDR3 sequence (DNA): TGTGCCTGGAGTCGACAGAACACCGGGGAGCTGTTTTTT. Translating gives CAWSRQNTGELFF.

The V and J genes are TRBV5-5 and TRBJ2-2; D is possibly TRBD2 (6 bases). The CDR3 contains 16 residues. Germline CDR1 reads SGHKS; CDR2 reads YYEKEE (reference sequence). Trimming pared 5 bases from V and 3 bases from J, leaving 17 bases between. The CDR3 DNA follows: TGTGCCAGCAGTCCCCGGGGGTTGGGGGACACCGGGGAGCTGTTTTTT. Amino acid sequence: CASSPRGLGDTGELFF.

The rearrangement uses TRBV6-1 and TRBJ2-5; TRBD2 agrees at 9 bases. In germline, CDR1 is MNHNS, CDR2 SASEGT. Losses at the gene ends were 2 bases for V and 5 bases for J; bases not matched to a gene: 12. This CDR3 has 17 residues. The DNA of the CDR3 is TGTGCCAGCAGTGAACGGGGTAGCGGGGGTCTTGGGGAGACCCAGTACTTC. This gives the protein CASSERGSGGLGETQYF.

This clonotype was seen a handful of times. In nucleotides, the CDR3 is TGTGCCAGCAGGGGACAGGGTGGGACAAATGAGCAGTTCTTC. This encodes CASRGQGGTNEQFF. The chain has TRBV2 and TRBJ2-1; TRBD1 agrees at 9 bases. This CDR3 has 14 residues. Germline CDR1 is SNHLY and CDR2 is FYNNEI. V lost 6 bases, J lost 7 bases, and 7 bases stayed unmatched.

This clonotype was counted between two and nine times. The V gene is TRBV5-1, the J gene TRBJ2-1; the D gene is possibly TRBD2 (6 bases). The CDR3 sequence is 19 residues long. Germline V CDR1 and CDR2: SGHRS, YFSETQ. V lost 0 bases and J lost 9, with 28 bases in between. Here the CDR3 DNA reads TGCGCCAGCAGCTTGGAAGGCGGGCTAGCGTTCCCCTATGGAGGTGAGCAGTTCTTC. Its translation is CASSLEGGLAFPYGGEQFF.

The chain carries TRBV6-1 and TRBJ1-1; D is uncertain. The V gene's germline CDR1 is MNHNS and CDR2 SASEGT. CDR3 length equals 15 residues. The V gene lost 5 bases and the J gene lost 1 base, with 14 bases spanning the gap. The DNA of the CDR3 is TGTGCCAGCAGTACCAATCAGGCGAAGAACACTGAAGCTTTCTTT. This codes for CASSTNQAKNTEAFF.

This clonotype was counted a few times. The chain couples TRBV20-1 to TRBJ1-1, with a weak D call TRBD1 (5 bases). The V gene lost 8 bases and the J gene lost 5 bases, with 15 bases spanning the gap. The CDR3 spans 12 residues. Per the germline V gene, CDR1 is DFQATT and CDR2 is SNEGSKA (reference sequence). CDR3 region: CSRPGGGTEAFF. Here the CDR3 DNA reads TGCAGTCGGCCGGGGGGGGGGACTGAAGCTTTCTTT.

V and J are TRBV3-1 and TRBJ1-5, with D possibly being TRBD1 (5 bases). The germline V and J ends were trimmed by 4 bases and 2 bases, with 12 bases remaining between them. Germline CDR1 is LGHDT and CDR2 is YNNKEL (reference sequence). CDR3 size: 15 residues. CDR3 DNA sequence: TGTGCCAGCAGCCGGGGGGGATTGGGCAATCAGCCCCAGCATTTT. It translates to CASSRGGLGNQPQHF.

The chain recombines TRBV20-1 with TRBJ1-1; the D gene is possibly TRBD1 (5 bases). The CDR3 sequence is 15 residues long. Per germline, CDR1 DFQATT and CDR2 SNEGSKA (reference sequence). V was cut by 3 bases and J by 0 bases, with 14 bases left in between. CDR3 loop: CSARGGWGMNTEAFF. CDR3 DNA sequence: TGCAGTGCTAGGGGGGGTTGGGGTATGAACACTGAAGCTTTCTTT.

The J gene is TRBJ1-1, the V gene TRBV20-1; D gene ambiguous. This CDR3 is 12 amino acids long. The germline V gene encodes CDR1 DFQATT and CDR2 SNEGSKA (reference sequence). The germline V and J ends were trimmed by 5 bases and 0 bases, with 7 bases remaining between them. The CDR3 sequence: CSAPTMNTEAFF. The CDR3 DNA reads TGCAGTGCTCCTACAATGAACACTGAAGCTTTCTTT.